One and the same sample provided the 15 T cell receptor beta chains below, sequenced in a study of regulatory T cells in long-lasting Graves disease. Construction of the TCR beta libraries employed iRepertoire HTBI primers in conjunction with Arm-PCR of CDR3 regions. TCRdb passed the multiplex PCR reads through MiXCR, listing each CDR3 protein once. In the table there are roughly 500,000 distinct CDR3 sequences, roughly 12% of which are singletons. Indicated time point: newly diagnosed GD, antithyroid drugs for less than 3 months. Generation of the TCR library employed RNA extracted from PBMCs. This sample also appeared in a second study, on T cells in Graves' hyperthyroidism and ophthalmopathy.

The sample here was peripheral blood mononuclear cells (PBMCs), taken at new diagnosis, from a patient treated with antithyroid drugs. These receptors came from a young man with Graves disease.

This clonotype occurred many times. The chain carries TRBV12-3 or TRBV12-4 and TRBJ2-5; 10 nucleotides agree with TRBD1. Trimming removed 6 bases from V and 4 bases from J; junction bases left unmatched: 5. There are 14 residues in the CDR3. CDR3 in amino acids: CASRGQGQGETQYF. CDR3 in DNA: TGTGCCAGCAGGGGACAGGGGCAGGGAGAGACCCAGTACTTC.

This chain uses TRBV4-1 with TRBJ2-1; 13 positions agree with TRBD2. The CDR3 is made up of 14 amino acids. The V gene end was trimmed by 4 bases and the J gene end by 15 bases; junction bases not matched to a gene: 9. Germline lookup yields CDR1 MGHRA and CDR2 YSYEKL. The CDR3 bases are TGCGCCAGCAGCCGGACTAGCGGGAGCCGCGGGCGGTTCTTC. Amino acid sequence: CASSRTSGSRGRFF.

This clonotype was counted once. The genes are TRBV10-1 and TRBJ2-7; 7 bases align to TRBD2. The CDR3 is 15 amino acids. Germline CDR1 WNHNN, CDR2 SYGVQD (reference sequence). V lost 0 bases, J lost 5 bases, and 7 bases stayed unmatched. The chain's CDR3 is CASSESAGREDEQYF. CDR3 coding DNA: TGCGCCAGCAGTGAGTCAGCGGGAAGGGAAGACGAGCAGTACTTC.

This clonotype has a count of ten or more. The genes are TRBV11-3 and TRBJ2-1, with TRBD2 identical over 8 bases. The CDR3 extends over 16 amino acids. V gave up 3 bases and J gave up 4 bases; unmatched junction bases: 8. The V gene's germline CDR1 is SGHNT and CDR2 YENEEA. The CDR3 DNA reads TGTGCCAGCAGCTTGCGCAGCGGGAGTAGATACAATGAGCAGTTCTTC. It is translated as CASSLRSGSRYNEQFF.

This clonotype has at least ten counts. The rearrangement uses TRBV7-3 and TRBJ2-3; 12 nucleotides match TRBD2. Germline loops: CDR1 SGHTA, CDR2 FQGTGA. Losses at the gene ends were 3 bases for V and 3 bases for J; bases not matched to a gene: 10. The CDR3 has 18 amino acids. CDR3 protein: CASSFESGTSGLTDTQYF. The DNA of the CDR3 is TGTGCCAGCAGCTTCGAAAGTGGGACTAGCGGGCTTACAGATACGCAGTATTTT.

This clonotype was found many times. The chain is built from TRBV19 and TRBJ2-1; D not resolved. Germline V gene data show CDR1 as LNHDA and CDR2 as SQIVND (reference sequence). Trimming cost V 3 bases and J 0 bases, with 12 bases left between them. This CDR3 is 16 amino acids long. In DNA, the CDR3 is TGTGCCAGTAGTATCTCCAGGCCCCCCTCCTACAATGAGCAGTTCTTC. This encodes CASSISRPPSYNEQFF.

There are many counts of this clonotype. The rearrangement uses TRBV7-2 and TRBJ1-2; no clear D gene. V lost 5 bases to trimming and J lost 9 bases, with 13 bases between them. This CDR3 spans 12 amino acids. Germline V lookup: CDR1 SGHTA, CDR2 FQGNSA. DNA of the CDR3: TGTGCCAGCAGCCCTAGGTCGGGGAGCTACACCTTC. It yields the protein CASSPRSGSYTF.

This clonotype was detected ten times or more. CDR3 nucleotides: TGTGCCAGCAGGACCCCCAGGGAGCAGTTCTTC. Amino acid sequence: CASRTPREQFF. This sequence joins TRBV12-3 or TRBV12-4 and TRBJ2-1; D is ambiguous. This CDR3 comprises 11 residues. V was clipped by 6 bases and J by 10 bases, with 10 bases between them.

This clonotype was seen a handful of times. This may be a read error: a much more frequent sequence differs by one nucleotide. The rearrangement links TRBV28 to TRBJ2-5; maybe TRBD1 (6 bases). Germline CDR1 is MDHEN and CDR2 is SYDVKM. This CDR3 is 15 amino acids long. Trimming cost V 5 bases and J 3 bases, with 16 bases left between them. The CDR3 loop is CASSPLKGEKETQYF. DNA for the CDR3: TGTGCCAGCAGTCCCCTCAAGGGGGAAAAAGAGACCCAGTACTTC.

In its sample, this clonotype was seen a few times. The V call is TRBV30, the J call TRBJ1-1, with a tentative D call TRBD1 (6 bases). Germline CDR1 and CDR2: GTSNPN and SVGIG (reference sequence). V lost 4 bases and J 3 bases, leaving 9 bases between the germline ends. The CDR3 is made up of 12 amino acids. This CDR3 is CAWTRGDTEAFF. CDR3 DNA: TGTGCCTGGACGAGGGGGGACACTGAAGCTTTCTTT.

This clonotype has at least ten counts. The chain joins TRBV29-1 to TRBJ1-5, with 7 bases lining up with TRBD1. CDR1 and CDR2 (germline): SQVTM, ANQGSEA. The length of the CDR3 is 14 residues. Losses at the gene ends were 7 bases for V and 3 bases for J; bases not matched to a gene: 9. The CDR3 loop reads CSARPTGNNQPQHF. CDR3 DNA: TGCAGCGCACGCCCGACAGGGAACAATCAGCCCCAGCATTTT.

This clonotype was seen a single time. A clone one base away is much larger, so this may be a read error. The V gene is TRBV6-1, the J gene TRBJ2-2, with TRBD2 matching over 10 bases. Per germline, CDR1 MNHNS and CDR2 SASEGT. This CDR3 comprises 16 residues. In DNA form, the CDR3 reads TGTGCCAGCAGACCCAGCGGGAGGGGGAACACCGGGGAGCTGCTTTTT. This sequence encodes CASRPSGRGNTGELLF.

On this clonotype itself: This likely traces to a read error, being one base from a far larger clone. This rearrangement joins TRBV6-1 to TRBJ1-1; 7 positions match TRBD1. The CDR3 covers 13 residues. From germline, CDR1 is MNHNS and CDR2 SASEGT. The CDR3 sequence: CASRGQPNTEALF. The CDR3 region has the DNA TGTGCCAGCAGGGGACAGCCGAACACTGAAGCTCTCTTT.

This clonotype has more than one count but fewer than ten. This chain joins TRBV25-1 and TRBJ1-5, with TRBD1 identical over 11 bases. CDR3 length: 14 residues. From germline, CDR1 is MGHDK and CDR2 SYGVNS. The ends lost 9 bases at V and 5 bases at J; junction bases unmatched: 6. In nucleotides, the CDR3 is TGTGCCAGTGGGGGGACAGGGGGGGATCAGCCCCAGCATTTT. Protein product: CASGGTGGDQPQHF.

The sample holds many counts of this clonotype. The V and J genes are TRBV5-4 and TRBJ2-7; no clear D gene. The V and J ends lost 5 bases and 0 bases respectively, with 12 bases between them. This CDR3 spans 14 amino acids. CDR1 and CDR2 from the germline V gene are SGHNT and YYREEE (reference sequence). CDR3 residues: CASSMRQFSYEQYF. As DNA, the CDR3 is TGTGCCAGCAGTATGAGGCAGTTCTCCTACGAGCAGTACTTC.